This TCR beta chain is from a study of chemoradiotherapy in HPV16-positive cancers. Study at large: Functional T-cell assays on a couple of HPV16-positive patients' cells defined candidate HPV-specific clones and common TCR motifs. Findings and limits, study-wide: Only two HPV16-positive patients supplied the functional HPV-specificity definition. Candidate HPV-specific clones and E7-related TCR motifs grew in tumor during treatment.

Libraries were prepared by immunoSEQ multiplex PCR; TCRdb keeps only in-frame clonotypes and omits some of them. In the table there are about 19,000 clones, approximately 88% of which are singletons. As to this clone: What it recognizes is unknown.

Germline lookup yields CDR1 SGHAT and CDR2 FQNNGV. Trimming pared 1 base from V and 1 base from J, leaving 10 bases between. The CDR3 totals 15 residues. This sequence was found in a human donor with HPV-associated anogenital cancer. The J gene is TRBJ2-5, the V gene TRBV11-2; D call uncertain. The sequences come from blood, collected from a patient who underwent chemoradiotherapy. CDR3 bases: TGTGCCAGCAGCTTAGGAGAAACGGTCCAAGAGACCCAGTACTTC. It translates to CASSLGETVQETQYF. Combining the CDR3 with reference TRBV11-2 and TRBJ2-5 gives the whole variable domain EAGVAQSPRYKIIEKRQSVAFWCNPISGHATLYWYQQILGQGPKLLIQFQNNGVVDDSQLPKDRFSAERLKGVDSTLKIQPAKLEDSAVYLCASSLGETVQETQYFGPGTRLLVL.